This TCR beta chain was sequenced during a study of blood T cells in healthy people across ages. Study-wide results and caveats: When set beside aged donors, long-lived donors presented more naive CD4+ cells and higher diversity.

As regards this clonotype: The antigen remains unidentified.

This CDR3 spans 18 amino acids. J gave up 0 bases and V 6 bases, and 12 bases lay outside the gene matches. The germline V gene encodes CDR1 SQVTM and CDR2 ANQGSEA. Per-sample PBMC isolation yielded at least 6.5 million cells. Each sample provided at least 6 micrograms of extracted total RNA. Primers used in a second PCR of about 7 to 12 cycles were a sample-barcoded 5' primer and a J-beta primer mix. Every cDNA molecule carried a tag from a template-switch adaptor bearing 12 random nucleotides. TCRdb reanalysed the 5' RACE reads using MiXCR and keeps one entry per CDR3 protein. The table has 980,000 or so distinct CDR3 sequences, roughly 43% seen once.

This receptor was taken from a man aged 25-45 years in good health. This rearrangement joins TRBV29-1 to TRBJ2-6, with TRBD1 matching over 9 bases. The sequencing sample was made of blood. The CDR3 is CSVESPGTGYSGANVLTF. In DNA form, the CDR3 reads TGCAGCGTGGAAAGTCCCGGGACAGGGTACTCTGGGGCCAACGTCCTGACTTTC.